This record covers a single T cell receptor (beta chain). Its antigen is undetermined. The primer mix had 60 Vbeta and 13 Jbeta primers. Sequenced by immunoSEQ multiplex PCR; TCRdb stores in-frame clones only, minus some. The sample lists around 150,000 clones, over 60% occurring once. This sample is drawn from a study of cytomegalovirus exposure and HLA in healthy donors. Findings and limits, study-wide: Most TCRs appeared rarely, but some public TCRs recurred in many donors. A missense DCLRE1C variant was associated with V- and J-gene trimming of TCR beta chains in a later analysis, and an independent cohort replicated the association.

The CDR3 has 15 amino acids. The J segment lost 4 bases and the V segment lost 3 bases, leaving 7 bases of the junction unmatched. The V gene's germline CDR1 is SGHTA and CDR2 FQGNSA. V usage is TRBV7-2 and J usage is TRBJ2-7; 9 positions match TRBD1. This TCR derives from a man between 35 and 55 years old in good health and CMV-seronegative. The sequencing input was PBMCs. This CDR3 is CASSFDRGTGYEQYF. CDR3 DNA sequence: TGTGCCAGCAGCTTTGACAGGGGGACAGGGTACGAGCAGTACTTC.